The sequence of this T cell receptor beta chain was determined in a study of a mutant IDH1 vaccine in newly diagnosed glioma. Whole-study context: Treated patients, approximately 62% male and about 38% female, averaged approximately 40 years of age. Most patients had received both radiotherapy and temozolomide, the prior options being radiotherapy, temozolomide, or both.

This clone has a single count. Its target is not known. Data came from immunoSEQ multiplex PCR; TCRdb stores just in-frame clones and leaves some out. The profile covers approximately 80,000 clones, with 90% to 95% appearing a single time and more than 0.5% taken by the ten largest. Time point indicated: week 5, during vaccination. A single vaccine dose contained 300 ug of mutant IDH1 20-mer peptide, and topical imiquimod was used with it. Germline CDR1 reads LNHDA; CDR2 reads SQIVND (reference sequence). The CDR3 has 15 residues. V was cut by 5 bases and J by 3 bases, with 17 bases left in between. The V call is TRBV19, the J call TRBJ2-7; tentative D call: TRBD2 (6 bases). The material sequenced was PBMCs, taken from a glioma patient whose treatment included an IDH1 peptide vaccine. This clonotype was sampled from a woman aged 45-59 years with glioma. The CDR3 nucleotides read TGTGCCAGTAGTTGGTCAGCGGGCCTAAGCTACGAGCAGTACTTC. Translating gives CASSWSAGLSYEQYF.